Listed here are 7 T cell receptor beta chains from one sample, sequenced in a study of blood T cell repertoires in COVID-19. Repertoires were generated with immunoSEQ multiplex PCR, while TCRdb's copy carries only in-frame clones and drops some. The sample holds approximately 450,000 clones, about 90% seen once. The sequencing input was PBMCs or T cells enriched from blood (not recorded which). These receptors all come from a woman between 18 and 30 years old with acute COVID-19.

The chain has TRBV28 and TRBJ2-2; D is possibly TRBD1 (5 bases). Per germline, CDR1 MDHEN and CDR2 SYDVKM. Trimming cost V 3 bases and J 5 bases, with 10 bases left between them. The CDR3 has 14 residues. The CDR3 nucleotides read TGTGCCAGCAGTTTCCAGGGCACAACCGGGGAGCTGTTTTTT. Translated, it gives CASSFQGTTGELFF.

CDR3 region: CASSELKTQYF. CDR3 bases: TGTGCCAGCAGTGAATTAAAGACCCAGTACTTC. The V call is TRBV6-1, the J call TRBJ2-5; D is uncertain. Trimming took 2 bases from V and 6 from J, leaving 4 bases between them. CDR1 and CDR2 from the germline V gene are MNHNS and SASEGT. This CDR3 has 11 residues.

The rearrangement uses TRBV24-1 and TRBJ2-2; the match to TRBD2 covers 9 bases. CDR3 length equals 18 residues. The V gene end was trimmed by 4 bases and the J gene end by 3 bases; junction bases not matched to a gene: 11. Germline V gene data show CDR1 as KGHDR and CDR2 as SFDVKD. The CDR3 DNA reads TGTGCCACCAGTGACCTCCTCGGAGCGGGAGGCGACACCGGGGAGCTGTTTTTT. Translated, it gives CATSDLLGAGGDTGELFF.

V is TRBV20-1 and J is TRBJ2-7, with a tentative D call TRBD2 (5 bases). Germline values: CDR1 DFQATT, CDR2 SNEGSKA (reference sequence). CDR3 length: 11 amino acids. The V end was cut by 8 bases, the J end by 12 bases, with 20 bases between. The CDR3 nucleotides read TGCAGTACGAGGAAGGACGGACTGGCGTACTTC. Protein: CSTRKDGLAYF.

The CDR3 loop is CASGSGRETQYF. The CDR3, as DNA: TGTGCTAGTGGTTCGGGGAGGGAGACCCAGTACTTC. The chain joins TRBV12-5 to TRBJ2-5; maybe TRBD2 (6 bases). The CDR3 has 12 amino acids. From germline, CDR1 is LGHNT and CDR2 FRNRAP. Trimming left V 4 bases short and J 5 bases short, with 8 bases between. Together with reference TRBV12-5 and TRBJ2-5, the CDR3 gives the full variable domain: DARVTQTPRHKVTEMGQEVTMRCQPILGHNTVFWYRQTMMQGLELLAYFRNRAPLDDSGMPKDRFSAEMPDATLATLKIQPSEPRDSAVYFCASGSGRETQYFGPGTRLLVL.

The V and J genes are TRBV10-3 and TRBJ2-7, with TRBD1 identical over 10 bases. The V gene's germline CDR1 is ENHRY and CDR2 SYGVKD. This CDR3 spans 13 amino acids. The V gene end was trimmed by 0 bases and the J gene end by 10 bases; junction bases not matched to a gene: 3. In DNA, the CDR3 is TGTGCCATCAGTGAGTCGGGACAGGGGAGTCAGTACTTC. Amino acid sequence: CAISESGQGSQYF.

The gene calls are TRBV5-1 and TRBJ1-2; 9 nucleotides line up with TRBD1. CDR1 is SGHRS and CDR2 is YFSETQ in the germline V gene. With V trimmed by 0 bases and J by 7 bases, 4 bases remained unmatched. The CDR3 is made up of 14 amino acids. The DNA for the CDR3 is TGCGCCAGCAGCTTGGACAGGGGGCAGACTGGCTACACCTTC. Its protein product is CASSLDRGQTGYTF.